This T cell receptor beta chain came from a study of cytomegalovirus exposure and HLA in healthy donors. General study results and limits: For most TCR beta V segments, an earlier analysis put the productive rate at about 90% or about 30% of the time.

PCR used 60 Vbeta primers and 13 Jbeta primers. Original analysis: Later, tens of millions of unique TCR beta chains were counted in an analysis, and about 10 million of them were shared. Sequencing used immunoSEQ multiplex PCR; TCRdb keeps in-frame clones, though not all of them. The V and J calls and clone size are taken from that table; D and trimming were inferred from the DNA. The sample contains more than 95,000 clones, 60% to 80% of which appear only once. The CDR3 spans 13 residues. With 1 base removed from V and 8 bases from J, the gap between germline ends came to 11 bases. Germline V gene sequence: CDR1 SEHNR, CDR2 FQNEAQ (reference sequence). On this clone: Its matching antigen is unknown.

The J gene is TRBJ1-1, the V gene TRBV7-9; D is possibly TRBD1 (5 bases). The source of this sequence is a man between 45 and 60 years old in good health and CMV-seropositive. Sequenced sample: PBMCs. CDR3 protein: CASSLGQGKEAFF. DNA of the CDR3: TGTGCCAGCAGCTTAGGCCAGGGAAAAGAAGCTTTCTTT.